This TCR beta chain was profiled in a study of T cell responses to AZD1222 COVID-19 vaccine. About the study: Second-dose intervals of approximately 4 or approximately 12 weeks were pooled. Whole-study results and caveats: Donors were largely white British and mainly female; clonal diversity was possibly underestimated. CD4 TCRs linked to vaccination spanned spike, dominating at 160-218 and 743-854. Seropositive AZD1222 recipients at baseline numbered only 6 or 7.

With 5 bases clipped from V and 4 bases from J, the junction kept 8 bases outside the gene matches. The CDR3 loop spans 14 amino acids. The germline CDR1 and CDR2 sequences are GTSNPN and SVGIG (reference sequence). Sequencing was performed with immunoSEQ multiplex PCR; in TCRdb, only in-frame clones are kept and a portion is missing. The sample holds tens of thousands of clones, roughly 90% seen once. Concerning this clone: What it binds is unknown.

The origin of this receptor is an adult in good health. The sample in question was peripheral blood, obtained on day 0 of AZD1222 vaccination. The gene calls are TRBV30 and TRBJ2-1, with TRBD1 matching 7 bases. Here the CDR3 DNA reads TGTGCCTGGGCGCCGGGACAGTATTACAATGAGCAGTTCTTC. It translates to CAWAPGQYYNEQFF.